The sequence of this T cell receptor beta chain was determined in a study of blood T cell repertoires in COVID-19. Some clones are missing from TCRdb's copy, which holds only in-frame ones; the method was immunoSEQ multiplex PCR. The sample contains roughly 250,000 clones, around 86% of which appear only once. Germline lookup yields CDR1 MGHDK and CDR2 SYGVNS. V lost 2 bases and J lost 4, with 9 bases in between. This CDR3 region has 14 residues. This chain links TRBV25-1 with TRBJ1-3; TRBD1 might be the D (5 bases). Sequencing was performed on PBMCs or T cells enriched from blood (not recorded which). This TCR came from a woman aged 40 to 49 with acute COVID-19. The CDR3 is CASSEPGLGNTIYF. CDR3 nucleotides: TGTGCCAGCAGTGAACCGGGACTAGGAAACACCATATATTTT.